One sample yielded the 27 T cell receptor beta chains listed below, sequenced in a study of shared clonotypes between healthy human individuals. The data were produced by immunoSEQ multiplex PCR, yet TCRdb's version contains in-frame clones alone and is incomplete. The data contain over 1.4 million clones, approximately 96% of them singletons. Sequenced: naive CD4+ T cells sorted from blood. Stated subset: CD45RA+ positively selected. All receptors derive from a man aged 30-40 years in good health.

The V gene is TRBV7-9, the J gene TRBJ2-1; 12 bases align to TRBD2. Germline trimming cut 6 bases from V and 3 bases from J; bases unmatched to any gene: 9. Germline loops: CDR1 SEHNR, CDR2 FQNEAQ (reference sequence). CDR3 size: 17 residues. In DNA form, the CDR3 reads TGTGCCAGCAGACCCACTCTAGCGGGAGGGATCTACAATGAGCAGTTCTTC. Translating it yields CASRPTLAGGIYNEQFF.

The J gene is TRBJ1-5, the V gene TRBV2; D is unclear. Trimming removed 8 bases from V and 0 bases from J, with 8 bases in between. The V gene's germline CDR1 is SNHLY and CDR2 FYNNEI. This CDR3 has 13 amino acids. Here the CDR3 DNA reads TGTGCCAGCCGGCGGGCTAGCAATCAGCCCCAGCATTTT. Protein product: CASRRASNQPQHF.

This rearrangement joins TRBV11-2 to TRBJ2-7; tentatively, D is TRBD2 (7 bases). Germline V CDR1 and CDR2: SGHAT, FQNNGV. The CDR3 has 19 amino acids. Trimming removed 0 bases from V and 3 bases from J, with 24 bases in between. CDR3 sequence (DNA): TGTGCCAGCAGCTTAGATTACGGGGGGCGAGGGACTGGTTTCTACGAGCAGTACTTC. It translates to CASSLDYGGRGTGFYEQYF.

This clone was picked up one time. The chain joins TRBV4-1 to TRBJ2-3, with 10 bases that match TRBD1. The CDR3 spans 16 residues. Germline values: CDR1 MGHRA, CDR2 YSYEKL. Trimming cost V 1 base and J 4 bases; bases outside gene matches: 5. The CDR3 DNA reads as TGCGCCAGCAGCCAAGCTGGACAGGGGGTTGCAGATACGCAGTATTTT. The encoded protein is CASSQAGQGVADTQYF.

The V gene is TRBV28, the J gene TRBJ1-2; no firm D call. The germline V and J ends were trimmed by 2 bases and 3 bases, with 19 bases remaining between them. The V gene's germline CDR1 is MDHEN and CDR2 SYDVKM. The CDR3 contains 17 residues. This CDR3 reads CASSLVPGRKSYYGYTF. The CDR3 coding sequence is TGTGCCAGCAGTTTAGTTCCAGGCCGTAAATCGTACTATGGCTACACCTTC.

The gene calls are TRBV19 and TRBJ2-7; 15 nucleotides line up with TRBD2. The germline CDR1 and CDR2 sequences are LNHDA and SQIVND (reference sequence). CDR3 length: 18 amino acids. With V trimmed by 7 bases and J by 0 bases, 10 bases remained unmatched. CDR3 in amino acids: CASIRLGLAGGTSYEQYF. The CDR3 DNA reads as TGTGCCAGTATTCGGTTGGGACTAGCGGGAGGAACCTCCTACGAGCAGTACTTC.

CDR3 nucleotide sequence: TGCGCCAGCAGTCGAGGCAATCAGCCCCAGCATTTT. It codes for CASSRGNQPQHF. The chain is built from TRBV10-2 and TRBJ1-5; D unresolved. This CDR3 contains 12 residues. In germline, CDR1 is WSHSY, CDR2 SAAADI. V was trimmed by 5 bases and J by 2 bases, leaving 4 bases between them.

Regarding this clone: At one of its ends the junction is not consistent with the germline gene, which may arise from a read error. V and J are TRBV7-7 and TRBJ2-5, with TRBD2 identical over 12 bases. This CDR3 region has 16 residues. Germline CDR1 SSHAT, CDR2 FNYEAQ (reference sequence). The CDR3 is CASSYGTSGFQETQYF. In nucleotides, the CDR3 is TGTGCTAGCAGCTACGGGACTAGCGGGTTCCAAGAGACCCAGTACTTC. Full variable domain (rest looked up from reference TRBV7-7 and TRBJ2-5): GAGVSQSPRYKVTKRGQDVTLRCDPISSHATLYWYQQALGQGPEFLTYFNYEAQPDKSGLPSDRFSAERPEGSISTLTIQRTEQRDSAMYRCASSYGTSGFQETQYFGPGTRLLVL.

The V gene is TRBV5-4, the J gene TRBJ2-1; D perhaps matches TRBD2 (5 bases). V shed 3 bases and J shed 0 bases, with 13 bases lying between them. This CDR3 spans 16 amino acids. The germline gives CDR1 SGHNT, CDR2 YYREEE (reference sequence). In nucleotides, the CDR3 is TGTGCCAGCAGCTGGGCCCGGGGAAGCTCCTACAATGAGCAGTTCTTC. Protein: CASSWARGSSYNEQFF. The entire variable domain, with the rest obtained from reference TRBV5-4 and TRBJ2-1, is as follows: ETGVTQSPTHLIKTRGQQVTLRCSSQSGHNTVSWYQQALGQGPQFIFQYYREEENGRGNFPPRFSGLQFPNYSSELNVNALELDDSALYLCASSWARGSSYNEQFFGPGTRLTVL.

Regarding this clone: Within the sample, other DNA sequences also encode this same CDR3. The chain joins TRBV18 to TRBJ1-2, with TRBD1 matching 9 bases. CDR3 length: 14 residues. The V gene end was trimmed by 6 bases and the J gene end by 4 bases; junction bases not matched to a gene: 6. Germline CDR1 reads KGHSH; CDR2 reads LQKENI. CDR3 sequence (DNA): TGTGCCAGCTCGCCCGGGACAGGGTCCTATGGCTACACCTTC. Residues: CASSPGTGSYGYTF.

The rearrangement uses TRBV9 and TRBJ1-2; 7 bases map to TRBD1. The germline V gene encodes CDR1 SGDLS and CDR2 YYNGEE. J lost 4 bases, V lost 4 bases, and 4 bases had no gene match. The CDR3 spans 13 residues. The CDR3 is CASSTRDSYGYTF. DNA for the CDR3: TGTGCCAGCAGCACCCGGGACAGCTATGGCTACACCTTC.

With respect to this clone: Different DNA sequences within this sample yield the same CDR3. V is TRBV10-3 and J is TRBJ2-1, with 8 bases lining up with TRBD2. Per the germline V gene, CDR1 is ENHRY and CDR2 is SYGVKD. After removal of 6 bases from V and 1 base from J, the junction contained 5 bases not matched to a gene. The CDR3 extends over 15 amino acids. The chain's CDR3 is CAISSGRGSYNEQFF. The CDR3 bases are TGTGCCATCAGCAGCGGGAGAGGGTCCTACAATGAGCAGTTCTTC.

The chain is built from TRBV5-4 and TRBJ2-1, with D maybe TRBD2 (5 bases). The CDR3 runs 14 residues. The germline V gene encodes CDR1 SGHNT and CDR2 YYREEE (reference sequence). With 2 bases removed from V and 4 bases from J, the gap between germline ends came to 10 bases. CDR3 loop: CASSFGTRYNEQFF. In DNA, the CDR3 is TGTGCCAGCAGCTTTGGTACTAGATACAATGAGCAGTTCTTC.

This chain joins TRBV5-1 and TRBJ2-3, with unresolved D. This CDR3 region has 13 residues. V lost 1 base and J lost 4, with 7 bases in between. Germline V gene data show CDR1 as SGHRS and CDR2 as YFSETQ. CDR3 in amino acids: CASSLTVPDTQYF. The CDR3 DNA follows: TGCGCCAGCAGCTTGACAGTTCCAGATACGCAGTATTTT.

The genes are TRBV14 and TRBJ1-1; 7 bases line up with TRBD1. The ends lost 1 base at V and 7 bases at J; junction bases unmatched: 6. Germline V gene data show CDR1 as SGHDN and CDR2 as FVKESK. The length of the CDR3 is 14 residues. For the CDR3, the DNA is TGTGCCAGCAGCCAAGTCTCCAGGGACAGTGAAGCTTTCTTT. This codes for CASSQVSRDSEAFF.

This chain uses TRBV4-2 with TRBJ1-2; unclear D gene. The ends were cut back, 0 bases at V and 1 base at J, with 12 bases in the middle. CDR3 length: 16 amino acids. The germline CDR1 and CDR2 sequences are LGHNA and YNFKEQ. The CDR3 here is CASSQDPSEGNYGYTF. The DNA of the CDR3 is TGTGCCAGCAGCCAAGATCCGTCGGAGGGTAACTATGGCTACACCTTC.

The V and J genes are TRBV5-4 and TRBJ2-3; TRBD2 is a possible D gene (5 bases). This CDR3 is built from 13 residues. The V end lost 2 bases, the J end lost 7 bases, and 11 bases lay between the germline ends. Germline V gene lookup returns CDR1 SGHNT and CDR2 YYREEE (reference sequence). The CDR3 sequence: CASSFEGHYTQYF. CDR3 nucleotide sequence: TGTGCCAGCAGCTTTGAGGGCCACTATACGCAGTATTTT.

For this clone: Other DNA sequences from this sample encode an identical CDR3 as well. This chain uses TRBV5-1 with TRBJ2-1; D ambiguous. The CDR3 length is 15 residues. The ends were cut back, 0 bases at V and 1 base at J, with 8 bases in the middle. The germline V gene has CDR1 SGHRS and CDR2 YFSETQ. The CDR3 spells CASSLGTASYNEQFF. CDR3 nucleotides: TGCGCCAGCAGCTTGGGAACAGCTTCCTACAATGAGCAGTTCTTC.

The CDR3 DNA sequence: TGTGCCAGCAGTGAAGTATGGTCGGATACGCAGTATTTT. Its protein is CASSEVWSDTQYF. The rearrangement joins TRBV6-1 to TRBJ2-3; D gene ambiguous. Trimming removed 1 base from V and 6 bases from J, with 8 bases in between. Germline V CDR1 and CDR2: MNHNS, SASEGT. This CDR3 has 13 amino acids.

The chain carries TRBV7-2 and TRBJ2-7; weak D call: TRBD1 (5 bases). V lost 3 bases and J lost 0, with 12 bases in between. Germline V lookup: CDR1 SGHTA, CDR2 FQGNSA. The CDR3 has 15 amino acids. The CDR3 is CASSFRVASSYEQYF. CDR3 nucleotide sequence: TGTGCCAGCAGCTTCAGGGTTGCCAGCTCCTACGAGCAGTACTTC.

This CDR3 is CASSLGEGLAGDEQYF. As DNA, the CDR3 is TGTGCCAGCAGCTTAGGAGAGGGACTAGCGGGAGACGAGCAGTACTTC. The chain couples TRBV7-8 to TRBJ2-7; 14 positions agree with TRBD2. The CDR3 totals 16 residues. Germline V gives CDR1 SGHVS, CDR2 FQNEAQ. V gave up 1 base and J gave up 5 bases; unmatched junction bases: 4. The whole variable domain, filled in from reference TRBV7-8 and TRBJ2-7, reads GAGVSQSPRYKVAKRGQDVALRCDPISGHVSLFWYQQALGQGPEFLTYFQNEAQLDKSGLPSDRFFAERPEGSVSTLKIQRTQQEDSAVYLCASSLGEGLAGDEQYFGPGTRLTVT.

The genes are TRBV29-1 and TRBJ2-1; D gene uncertain. This CDR3 comprises 10 residues. Germline CDR1 SQVTM, CDR2 ANQGSEA. Trimming stripped 8 bases from V and 7 bases from J, with 9 bases between. This CDR3 is CSSGRNEQFF. CDR3 coding DNA: TGCAGCTCCGGTCGTAATGAGCAGTTCTTC.

The J gene is TRBJ2-1, the V gene TRBV10-3, with a tentative D call TRBD2 (6 bases). The CDR3 is made up of 15 amino acids. V was shortened by 0 bases and J by 0 bases, with 6 bases between the two germline ends. Germline-derived CDR1 and CDR2 are ENHRY and SYGVKD. As DNA, the CDR3 is TGTGCCATCAGTGAGTCGGAGGGCTCCTACAATGAGCAGTTCTTC. Translating it yields CAISESEGSYNEQFF.

The J gene is TRBJ1-2, the V gene TRBV6-6, with a weak D call TRBD1 (6 bases). Deletions cut 6 bases from V and 4 bases from J, with 15 bases between. The CDR3 totals 14 residues. Germline-derived CDR1 and CDR2 are MNHNY and SVGAGI (reference sequence). The DNA for the CDR3 is TGTGCCAGCAGGACCTTTGGGGGCCCCTATGGCTACACCTTC. Amino acid sequence: CASRTFGGPYGYTF.

This chain links TRBV6-6 with TRBJ2-2; D gene unclear. The V end was cut by 8 bases, the J end by 8 bases, with 6 bases between. The CDR3 contains 10 residues. From germline, CDR1 is MNHNY and CDR2 SVGAGI (reference sequence). The CDR3 coding sequence is TGTGCCAGCGGTTGGGGGGAGCTGTTTTTT. Translating gives CASGWGELFF.

The chain joins TRBV7-6 to TRBJ1-4, with 7 bases identical to TRBD1. The trim removed 6 bases at V and 6 bases at J, leaving 10 bases unmatched. The CDR3 extends over 15 amino acids. CDR1 and CDR2 from the germline V gene are SGHVS and FNYEAQ. The chain's CDR3 is CASSPRGLIDEKLFF. For the CDR3, the DNA is TGTGCCAGCAGTCCTAGGGGGCTAATTGATGAAAAACTGTTTTTT.

V usage is TRBV6-5 and J usage is TRBJ2-2; possible D gene TRBD1, 6 bases. CDR1 MNHEY and CDR2 SVGAGI come from the germline V gene. The CDR3 runs 14 residues. V was shortened by 7 bases and J by 7 bases, with 16 bases between the two germline ends. CDR3 in DNA: TGTGCCAGCAAAGGGCTGGGGGCTAACGGGGAGCTGTTTTTT. This encodes CASKGLGANGELFF.